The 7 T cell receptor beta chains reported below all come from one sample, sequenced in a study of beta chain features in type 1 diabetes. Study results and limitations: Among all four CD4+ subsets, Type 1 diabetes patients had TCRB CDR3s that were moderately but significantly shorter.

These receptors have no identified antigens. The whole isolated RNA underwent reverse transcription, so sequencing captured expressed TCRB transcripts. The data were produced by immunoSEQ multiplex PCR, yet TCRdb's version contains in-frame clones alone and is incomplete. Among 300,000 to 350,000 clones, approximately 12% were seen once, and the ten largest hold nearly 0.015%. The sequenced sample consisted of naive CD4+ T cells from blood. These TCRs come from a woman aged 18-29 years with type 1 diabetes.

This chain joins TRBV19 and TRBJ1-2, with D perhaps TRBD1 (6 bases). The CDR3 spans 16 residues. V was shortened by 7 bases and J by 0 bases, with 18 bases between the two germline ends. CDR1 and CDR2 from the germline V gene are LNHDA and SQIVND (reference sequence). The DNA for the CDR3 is TGTGCCAGTACCACTTTTACAGGGTTGCCTAACTATGGCTACACCTTC. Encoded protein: CASTTFTGLPNYGYTF.

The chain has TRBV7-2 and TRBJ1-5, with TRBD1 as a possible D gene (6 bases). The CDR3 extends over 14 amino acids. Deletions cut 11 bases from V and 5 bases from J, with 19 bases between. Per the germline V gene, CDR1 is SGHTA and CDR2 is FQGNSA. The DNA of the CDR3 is TGTGCCTCGGGGCAGGGGAATAAGGATCAGCCCCAGCATTTT. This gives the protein CASGQGNKDQPQHF.

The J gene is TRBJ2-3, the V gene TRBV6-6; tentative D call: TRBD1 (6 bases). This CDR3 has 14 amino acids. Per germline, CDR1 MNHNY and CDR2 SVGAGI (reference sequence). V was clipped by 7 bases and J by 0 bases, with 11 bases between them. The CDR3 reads CASTAQGSTDTQYF. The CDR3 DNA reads TGTGCCAGCACTGCACAGGGTAGCACAGATACGCAGTATTTT.

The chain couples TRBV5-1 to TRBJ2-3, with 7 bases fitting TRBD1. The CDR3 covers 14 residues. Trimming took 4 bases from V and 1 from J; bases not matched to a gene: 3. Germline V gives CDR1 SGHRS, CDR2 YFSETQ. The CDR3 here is CASSPGQRTDTQYF. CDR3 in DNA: TGCGCCAGCAGCCCGGGACAGCGCACAGATACGCAGTATTTT.

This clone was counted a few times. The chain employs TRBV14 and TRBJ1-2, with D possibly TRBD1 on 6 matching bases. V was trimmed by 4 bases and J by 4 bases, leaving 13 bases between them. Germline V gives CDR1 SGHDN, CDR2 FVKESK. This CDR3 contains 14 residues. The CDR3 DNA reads TGTGCCAGCAGCCGCGCCACAGGGATCTATGGCTACACCTTC. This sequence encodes CASSRATGIYGYTF.

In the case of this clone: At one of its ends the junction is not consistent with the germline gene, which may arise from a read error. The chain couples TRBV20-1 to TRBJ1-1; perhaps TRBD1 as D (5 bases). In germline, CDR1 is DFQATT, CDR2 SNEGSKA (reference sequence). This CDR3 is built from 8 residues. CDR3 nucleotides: TGTCGAGGGGAGGACGGTTTCTTT. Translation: CRGEDGFF.

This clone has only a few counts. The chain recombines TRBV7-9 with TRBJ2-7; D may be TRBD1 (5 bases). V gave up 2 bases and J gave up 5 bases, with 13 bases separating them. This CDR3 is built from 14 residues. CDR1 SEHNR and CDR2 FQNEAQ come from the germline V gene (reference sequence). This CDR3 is CASSLQGVLHEQYF. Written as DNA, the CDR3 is TGTGCCAGCAGCTTACAAGGGGTATTGCACGAGCAGTACTTC.